This T cell receptor (beta chain) stems from a study of neurological immune-mediated disorders. Study-wide results and caveats: With the multiple sclerosis repertoire cluster, none of the clinical or MRI features showed an association. Phylogenetic grouping assigned the repertoires of 18 of 34 multiple sclerosis patients to a single cluster of related CDR3 sequences. This cluster may be a repertoire-level signature.

TCRdb redid the calling of the 5' RACE reads with MiXCR, one entry per CDR3 protein. The table includes 50,000 to 75,000 distinct CDR3 sequences, 4.1% detected once. Ten or more counts support this clonotype. The antigen remains undetermined. The unsorted libraries originated from 2 million PBMCs that had been stored at -80 C. V lost 0 bases and J 3 bases, leaving 6 bases between the germline ends. This CDR3 region has 13 residues. Per the germline V gene, CDR1 is SGHKS and CDR2 is YYEKEE (reference sequence). The receptor was isolated from a man aged 50 to 59 with multiple sclerosis. Specimen: PBMCs. V usage is TRBV5-5 and J usage is TRBJ1-1; D gene ambiguous. CDR3 sequence: CASSLASDTEAFF. The CDR3 DNA reads as TGTGCCAGCAGCTTGGCTTCGGACACTGAAGCTTTCTTT.